This TCR beta chain is from a study of T cell repertoires in cytomegalovirus infection. Background on the study: CMV epitopes, recently identified HLA-C-restricted and well-studied HLA-B-restricted, were used.

About this clonotype: Its antigen remains unidentified.

V gave up 0 bases and J gave up 7 bases, with 15 bases separating them. The CDR3 contains 15 residues. CDR1 LGHNA and CDR2 YSLEER come from the germline V gene. TCRdb re-called the reads through MiXCR, storing one row per CDR3 protein. Among around 770,000 distinct CDR3 sequences listed, under 35% were seen once. The receptor's source is a human donor in good health (CMV status not recorded). Some clones in this sample may be carry-over from other donors' samples. This sample comprised cultured CD8+ T cells from PBMCs, obtained from culture after CMV antigen stimulation. This rearrangement joins TRBV4-3 to TRBJ1-2, with D unclear. This chain's CDR3 is CASSQDKISSSGYTF. The CDR3 DNA reads as TGCGCCAGCAGCCAAGATAAGATCAGTTCGAGTGGCTACACCTTC.